A single sample gave rise to the 31 T cell receptor beta chains below, sequenced in a study of post-analysis software for immune sequencing data (dated by TCRdb to about 2015). Here is what the overall study found, with its caveats: A handful of TRBV segments, including TRBV5-6, TRBV5-1 and TRBV20-1, were significantly more frequent in patients than controls.

The library was generated by PCR. Sequencing used an Illumina HiSeq 2500. Unique molecular identifiers were incorporated into TCR beta cDNA libraries to reduce PCR and sequencing biases. TCRdb reworked the public reads: Q25 trimming with fastp, MiXCR clone assembly, productive beta chains retained. Every entry covers one CDR3 protein and lists the most common genes and DNA from its rows. This sample lists 750,000 to 900,000 distinct CDR3 sequences; approximately 44% were detected once. 4.9% of the sample comes from the top ten. Antigens for these TCRs are unknown. The specimen was blood. All receptors come from a girl between 5 and 17 years old with multiple sclerosis.

This chain joins TRBV4-3 and TRBJ2-1; TRBD2 agrees at 10 bases. CDR3 length: 17 amino acids. J gave up 6 bases and V 0 bases, and 8 bases lay outside the gene matches. CDR1 is LGHNA, CDR2 YSLEER, per germline. CDR3 loop: CASSQDRSGRGGNEQFF. DNA of the CDR3: TGCGCCAGCAGCCAAGATCGGAGCGGGAGGGGGGGCAATGAGCAGTTCTTC.

V usage is TRBV4-3 and J usage is TRBJ1-1; 9 bases are a match to TRBD1. Germline values: CDR1 LGHNA, CDR2 YSLEER. J lost 1 base, V lost 6 bases, and 9 bases had no gene match. The CDR3 is 16 amino acids. CDR3 sequence (DNA): TGCGCCAGCAGACCGACAGGGGGAATCTGGAACACTGAAGCTTTCTTT. It specifies CASRPTGGIWNTEAFF.

This clonotype was observed a handful of times. The chain links TRBV27 to TRBJ2-3; D perhaps matches TRBD2 (6 bases). The V end lost 2 bases, the J end lost 5 bases, and 11 bases lay between the germline ends. The CDR3 has 14 residues. Germline CDR1 and CDR2: MNHEY and SMNVEV (reference sequence). As DNA, the CDR3 is TGTGCCAGCAGTTTAAGTAGAGCGGGAGATACGCAGTATTTT. This encodes CASSLSRAGDTQYF.

The sample holds a few counts of this clonotype. The genes are TRBV7-6 and TRBJ2-7, with 7 bases lining up with TRBD1. The CDR3 loop spans 16 amino acids. Germline V lookup: CDR1 SGHVS, CDR2 FNYEAQ. Trimming at V came to 5 bases and at J to 0 bases, leaving 10 bases not matched to a gene. CDR3 protein: CASSPRDRVNSYEQYF. In nucleotides, the CDR3 is TGTGCCAGCAGCCCCCGCGACAGGGTTAACTCCTACGAGCAGTACTTC.

Only a few counts were recorded for this clonotype. This sequence joins TRBV28 and TRBJ2-7; D possibly uses TRBD1 or TRBD2 (6 bases each). Germline CDR1 is MDHEN and CDR2 is SYDVKM. This CDR3 has 11 amino acids. Between the trimmed V and J ends, which lost 11 bases and 3 bases, there was a span of 11 bases. The CDR3: CAAGHYYEQYF. The CDR3 DNA reads TGTGCCGCGGGACACTACTACGAGCAGTACTTC.

The V and J genes are TRBV12-3 or TRBV12-4 and TRBJ1-6; TRBD1 aligns across 10 bases. J lost 10 bases, V lost 3 bases, and 6 bases had no gene match. CDR3 size: 15 residues. The chain's CDR3 is CASSFRGTGASPLHF. CDR3 in DNA: TGTGCCAGCAGTTTTCGTGGGACAGGGGCCTCACCCCTCCACTTT.

This chain joins TRBV20-1 and TRBJ2-1, with TRBD2 identical over 8 bases. The germline gives CDR1 DFQATT, CDR2 SNEGSKA (reference sequence). Unmatched junction bases numbered 10, after V lost 0 bases and J lost 3 bases. This CDR3 region has 17 residues. CDR3 sequence: CSARDLWGAGGYNEQFF. Here the CDR3 DNA reads TGCAGTGCTAGAGATCTCTGGGGGGCGGGAGGCTACAATGAGCAGTTCTTC.

The chain recombines TRBV6-5 with TRBJ2-1, with TRBD2 matching 10 bases. The V segment lost 6 bases and the J segment 3 bases; nucleotides outside the gene matches: 17. The CDR3 is 19 amino acids. The germline gives CDR1 MNHEY, CDR2 SVGAGI. The CDR3 is CASSLGELAGETFYNEQFF. The CDR3 DNA reads as TGTGCCAGCAGCTTAGGGGAGCTAGCGGGAGAAACTTTCTACAATGAGCAGTTCTTC.

This clonotype has only a few counts. V usage is TRBV7-9 and J usage is TRBJ2-6; D remains unclear. The V gene lost 2 bases and the J gene lost 1 base, with 9 bases spanning the gap. The CDR3 loop spans 16 amino acids. The germline V gene encodes CDR1 SEHNR and CDR2 FQNEAQ (reference sequence). CDR3 protein: CASSLRVQSGANVLTF. DNA of the CDR3: TGTGCCAGCAGCTTAAGGGTCCAATCTGGGGCCAACGTCCTGACTTTC.

The sample holds one count of this clonotype. The chain recombines TRBV27 with TRBJ2-1; 10 nucleotides line up with TRBD1. CDR3 length: 16 amino acids. Trimming removed 5 bases from V and 5 bases from J; junction bases left unmatched: 9. Germline-derived CDR1 and CDR2 are MNHEY and SMNVEV (reference sequence). This chain's CDR3 is CASSLIGTGADNEQFF. CDR3 nucleotides: TGTGCCAGCAGTCTCATCGGGACAGGGGCAGACAATGAGCAGTTCTTC.

The chain is built from TRBV12-3 or TRBV12-4 and TRBJ2-7; TRBD1 matches 7 bases. The CDR3 is made up of 16 amino acids. J was trimmed by 0 bases and V by 5 bases; bases with no gene match: 10. In nucleotides, the CDR3 is TGTGCCAGCAGTCCCTATTCCGGGACAGCCTCCTACGAGCAGTACTTC. Its translation is CASSPYSGTASYEQYF.

This clonotype was seen only a few times. This sequence joins TRBV7-3 and TRBJ2-5, with D perhaps TRBD1 or TRBD2 (6 bases each). The CDR3 covers 15 residues. Germline CDR1 and CDR2: SGHTA and FQGTGA. V lost 0 bases to trimming and J lost 5 bases, with 13 bases between them. The DNA of the CDR3 is TGTGCCAGCAGCTTAACGGGAGGCCAGGGGGAGACCCAGTACTTC. Encoded protein: CASSLTGGQGETQYF. Looking up the rest from reference TRBV7-3 and TRBJ2-5 gives the full variable domain: GAGVSQTPSNKVTEKGKYVELRCDPISGHTALYWYRQSLGQGPEFLIYFQGTGAADDSGLPNDRFFAVRPEGSVSTLKIQRTERGDSAVYLCASSLTGGQGETQYFGPGTRLLVL.

This clonotype was counted between two and nine times. The rearrangement links TRBV12-3 or TRBV12-4 to TRBJ1-5, with 7 bases aligning to TRBD1. V dropped 5 bases and J dropped 3; count of bases not matched to a gene: 4. This CDR3 is built from 14 residues. The CDR3 reads CASSHGQDNQPQHF. Written as DNA, the CDR3 is TGTGCCAGCAGTCACGGACAGGACAATCAGCCCCAGCATTTT.

The V call is TRBV29-1, the J call TRBJ2-7; 11 bases are a match to TRBD2. Germline V gene data show CDR1 as SQVTM and CDR2 as ANQGSEA. V lost 3 bases to trimming and J lost 5 bases; unmatched junction nucleotides: 9. This CDR3 is 15 amino acids long. The CDR3 DNA follows: TGCAGCGTTGACACTAGCGGGAGCGGTTATGACGAGCAGTACTTC. Translation: CSVDTSGSGYDEQYF.

This sequence joins TRBV30 and TRBJ2-7; no clear D gene. Between the trimmed V and J ends, which lost 5 bases and 2 bases, there was a span of 13 bases. Germline CDR1 is GTSNPN and CDR2 is SVGIG (reference sequence). This CDR3 spans 13 amino acids. CDR3 amino acids: CAWSSKVTYEQYF. As DNA, the CDR3 is TGTGCCTGGTCGTCTAAGGTCACCTACGAGCAGTACTTC. Drawing the rest from reference TRBV30 and TRBJ2-7, the complete variable domain is SQTIHQWPATLVQPVGSPLSLECTVEGTSNPNLYWYRQAAGRGLQLLFYSVGIGQISSEVPQNLSASRPQDRQFILSSKKLLLSDSGFYLCAWSSKVTYEQYFGPGTRLTVT.

The chain recombines TRBV25-1 with TRBJ2-7; tentative D call: TRBD1 (7 bases). V dropped 6 bases and J dropped 0 bases, with 18 bases sitting between them. Germline V gene data show CDR1 as MGHDK and CDR2 as SYGVNS. The CDR3 is 16 amino acids. CDR3: CASREGGQYHSYEQYF. DNA for the CDR3: TGTGCCAGCAGAGAGGGGGGACAGTATCACTCCTACGAGCAGTACTTC.

This clonotype was seen more than once but under ten times. This chain links TRBV24-1 with TRBJ2-1; D may be TRBD1 (5 bases). CDR1 and CDR2 (germline): KGHDR, SFDVKD. Trimming left V 3 bases short and J 0 bases short, with 11 bases between. CDR3 length: 16 amino acids. The CDR3 region is CATSDPDSSSYNEQFF. The CDR3 DNA reads TGTGCCACCAGTGATCCAGACAGTAGCTCCTACAATGAGCAGTTCTTC.

The chain couples TRBV24-1 to TRBJ2-7, with 8 bases that match TRBD2. The V segment lost 4 bases and the J segment 1 base; nucleotides outside the gene matches: 5. CDR3 size: 15 residues. The germline V gene encodes CDR1 KGHDR and CDR2 SFDVKD. Here the CDR3 DNA reads TGTGCCACCAGTGACCCGACTAGCGCATCCTACGAGCAGTACTTC. Its translation is CATSDPTSASYEQYF.

The chain links TRBV5-1 to TRBJ2-3, with TRBD1 as a possible D gene (6 bases). The V and J ends lost 0 bases and 2 bases respectively, with 13 bases between them. The germline gives CDR1 SGHRS, CDR2 YFSETQ. CDR3 length equals 16 residues. The CDR3 DNA reads TGCGCCAGCAGCTTGGTGGTGGGACACATCACAGATACGCAGTATTTT. It yields the protein CASSLVVGHITDTQYF. Based on the CDR3 plus reference TRBV5-1 and TRBJ2-3, the full variable domain is KAGVTQTPRYLIKTRGQQVTLSCSPISGHRSVSWYQQTPGQGLQFLFEYFSETQRNKGNFPGRFSGRQFSNSRSEMNVSTLELGDSALYLCASSLVVGHITDTQYFGPGTRLTVL.

V and J are TRBV5-1 and TRBJ2-6; 8 nucleotides line up with TRBD1. Per the germline V gene, CDR1 is SGHRS and CDR2 is YFSETQ. V shed 2 bases, J shed 0 bases, and the junction held 4 bases outside the gene matches. This CDR3 is built from 17 residues. CDR3 in amino acids: CASSFDTGGSGANVLTF. The CDR3 DNA is TGCGCCAGCAGCTTTGATACAGGGGGCTCTGGGGCCAACGTCCTGACTTTC.

This clonotype has only a few counts. J is TRBJ2-5 and V is TRBV7-2; D gene ambiguous. The CDR3 loop spans 14 amino acids. The germline V gene has CDR1 SGHTA and CDR2 FQGNSA. V lost 1 base to trimming and J lost 3 bases, with 9 bases between them. CDR3 sequence reads: CASSLGVQEETQYF. In DNA, the CDR3 is TGTGCCAGCAGCTTAGGGGTCCAGGAAGAGACCCAGTACTTC.

The chain employs TRBV3-1 and TRBJ2-1; D is unresolved. The CDR3 spans 11 residues. Trimming shortened V by 3 bases and J by 12 bases, and 9 bases separated the two germline ends. From germline, CDR1 is LGHDT and CDR2 YNNKEL (reference sequence). CDR3 in DNA: TGTGCCAGCAGCCAGCGACGTGGGCAGTTCTTC. Protein: CASSQRRGQFF.

The chain carries TRBV25-1 and TRBJ2-5, with D possibly being TRBD2 (5 bases). Germline assignment: CDR1 MGHDK and CDR2 SYGVNS. The V end lost 3 bases, the J end lost 5 bases, and 13 bases lay between the germline ends. The CDR3 consists of 14 residues. The CDR3 loop reads CASSDERTGETQYF. CDR3 DNA: TGTGCCAGCAGTGACGAGCGGACCGGGGAGACCCAGTACTTC.

V gene TRBV27 combines with J gene TRBJ2-7; 12 bases fit TRBD2. CDR3 length equals 18 residues. The germline CDR1 and CDR2 sequences are MNHEY and SMNVEV (reference sequence). V gave up 5 bases and J gave up 5 bases; unmatched junction bases: 16. The CDR3 nucleotides read TGTGCCAGCAGTGCCGTGGTACTAGCGGGAGGAGGGTCCCACGAGCAGTACTTC. This gives the protein CASSAVVLAGGGSHEQYF.

The chain uses TRBV5-1 and TRBJ2-1; 7 nucleotides agree with TRBD1. The CDR3 is 15 residues long. J lost 4 bases, V lost 3 bases, and 7 bases had no gene match. CDR1 is SGHRS, CDR2 YFSETQ, per germline. The CDR3 DNA reads TGCGCCAGCAGCTCCCCGGGACAGCAATACAATGAGCAGTTCTTC. Translation: CASSSPGQQYNEQFF.

This clonotype showed up just a few times. The chain joins TRBV14 to TRBJ1-2; no clear D gene. The CDR3 is made up of 13 amino acids. The germline CDR1 and CDR2 sequences are SGHDN and FVKESK. Deletions cut 1 base from V and 3 bases from J, with 6 bases between. CDR3 in DNA: TGTGCCAGCAGCCAAGGGTGGTACTATGGCTACACCTTC. It translates to CASSQGWYYGYTF. The entire variable domain, with the rest obtained from reference TRBV14 and TRBJ1-2, is as follows: EAGVTQFPSHSVIEKGQTVTLRCDPISGHDNLYWYRRVMGKEIKFLLHFVKESKQDESGMPNNRFLAERTGGTYSTLKVQPAELEDSGVYFCASSQGWYYGYTFGSGTRLTVV.

The rearrangement joins TRBV6-2 or TRBV6-3 to TRBJ2-7; the D gene could be TRBD1 or TRBD2 (5 bases each). Judging by the DNA end, TRBJ2-4 fits better; the J call may be wrong. The CDR3 runs 13 residues. Germline CDR1 and CDR2: MNHEY and SVGEGT. CDR3 residues: CASSYASGGIQYF. The CDR3 nucleotides read TGTGCCAGCAGTTATGCCTCTGGGGGCATTCAGTACTTC.

As regards this clonotype: An end of the junction differs from the germline gene, which may be a read error. Written as DNA, the CDR3 is TGTGCCAGCAGCCCCGTGGGGGGGGCCACCGCTAACTGTGGCTACACCTTC. It encodes CASSPVGGATANCGYTF. The chain joins TRBV7-9 to TRBJ1-2; D possibly corresponds to TRBD1 (6 bases). The germline CDR1 and CDR2 sequences are SEHNR and FQNEAQ (reference sequence). This CDR3 has 17 amino acids.

This clonotype was detected only once. V and J are TRBV21-1 and TRBJ1-2; TRBD1 reflects the table's D call only, with no check against the DNA. TRBV21-1 is listed as a pseudogene. This CDR3 comprises 15 residues. The chain's CDR3 is CASRPGQGSCYGYTF. The CDR3 DNA follows: TGTGCCAGCAGACCAGGACAGGGGTCTTGCTATGGCTACACCTTC.

The chain carries TRBV3-1 and TRBJ2-3; D unresolved. CDR1 is LGHDT, CDR2 YNNKEL, per germline (reference sequence). V was cut by 3 bases and J by 10 bases, with 14 bases left in between. The CDR3 is 13 residues long. The CDR3 is CASSQDRVLAQYF. The DNA of the CDR3 is TGTGCCAGCAGCCAGGACCGGGTTCTTGCGCAGTATTTT.

Only one count was recorded for this clonotype. CDR3 protein: CASSASGNGQYF. The CDR3, as DNA: TGTGCCAGCAGCGCAAGCGGAAACGGGCAGTACTTC. V usage is TRBV3-1 and J usage is TRBJ2-7, with D perhaps TRBD2 (5 bases). The CDR3 spans 12 residues. From germline, CDR1 is LGHDT and CDR2 YNNKEL (reference sequence). V was trimmed by 5 bases and J by 9 bases, leaving 14 bases between them.